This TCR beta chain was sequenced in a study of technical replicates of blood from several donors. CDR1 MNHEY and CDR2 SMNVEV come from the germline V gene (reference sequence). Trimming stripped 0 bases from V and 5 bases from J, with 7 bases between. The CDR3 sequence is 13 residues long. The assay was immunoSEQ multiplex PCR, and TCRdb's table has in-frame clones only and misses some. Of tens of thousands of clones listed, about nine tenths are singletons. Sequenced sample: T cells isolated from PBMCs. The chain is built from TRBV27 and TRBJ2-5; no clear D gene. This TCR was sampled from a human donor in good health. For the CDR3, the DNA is TGTGCCAGCAGTTTATCGATCCGGGAGACCCAGTACTTC. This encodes CASSLSIRETQYF.